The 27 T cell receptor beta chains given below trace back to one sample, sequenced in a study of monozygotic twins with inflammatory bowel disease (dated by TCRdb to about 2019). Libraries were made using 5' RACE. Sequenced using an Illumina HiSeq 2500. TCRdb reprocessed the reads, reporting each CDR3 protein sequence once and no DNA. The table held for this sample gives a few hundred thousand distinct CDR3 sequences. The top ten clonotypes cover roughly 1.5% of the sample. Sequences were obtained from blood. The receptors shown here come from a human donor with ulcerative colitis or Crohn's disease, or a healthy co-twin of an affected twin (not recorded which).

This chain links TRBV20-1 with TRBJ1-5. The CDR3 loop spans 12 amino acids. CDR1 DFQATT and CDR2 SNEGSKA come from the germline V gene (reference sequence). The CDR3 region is CSAKGGDQPQHF.

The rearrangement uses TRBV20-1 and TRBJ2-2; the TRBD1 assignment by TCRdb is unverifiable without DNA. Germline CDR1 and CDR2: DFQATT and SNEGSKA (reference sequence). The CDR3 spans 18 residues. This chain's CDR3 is CSARDRSGQGANTGELFF.

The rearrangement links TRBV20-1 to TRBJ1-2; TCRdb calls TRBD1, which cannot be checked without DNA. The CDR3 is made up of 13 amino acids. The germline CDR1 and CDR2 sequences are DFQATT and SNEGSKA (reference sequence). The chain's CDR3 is CSALMTGFGGYTF.

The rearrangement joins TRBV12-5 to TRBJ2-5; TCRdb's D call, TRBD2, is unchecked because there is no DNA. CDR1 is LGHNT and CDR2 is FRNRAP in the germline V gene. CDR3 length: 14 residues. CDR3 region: CASGLSTGSETQYF.

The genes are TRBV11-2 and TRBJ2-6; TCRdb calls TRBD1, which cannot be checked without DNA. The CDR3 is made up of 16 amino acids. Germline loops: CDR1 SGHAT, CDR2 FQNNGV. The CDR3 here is CASSGGRTSGANVLTF.

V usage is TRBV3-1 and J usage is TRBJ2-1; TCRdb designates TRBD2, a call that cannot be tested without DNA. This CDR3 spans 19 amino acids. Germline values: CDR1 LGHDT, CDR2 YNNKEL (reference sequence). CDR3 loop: CASSQVGLTSEGSYNEQFF.

CDR3 in amino acids: CSVEEWQGDTDTQYF. The gene calls are TRBV29-1 and TRBJ2-3; TCRdb proposes TRBD1, but this gene call is untestable without DNA. The CDR3 spans 15 residues. Germline V CDR1 and CDR2: SQVTM, ANQGSEA.

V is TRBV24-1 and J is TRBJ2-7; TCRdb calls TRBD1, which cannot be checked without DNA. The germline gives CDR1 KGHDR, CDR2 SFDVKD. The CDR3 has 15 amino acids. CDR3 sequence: CATSDSTGDAYEQYF.

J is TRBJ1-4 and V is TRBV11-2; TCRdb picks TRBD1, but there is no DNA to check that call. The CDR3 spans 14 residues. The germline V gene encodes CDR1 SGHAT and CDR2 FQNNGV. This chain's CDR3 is CASSFRVGGEKLFF.

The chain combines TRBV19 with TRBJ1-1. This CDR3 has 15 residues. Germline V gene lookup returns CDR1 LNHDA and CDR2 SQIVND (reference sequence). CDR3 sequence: CASSQGSSLNTEAFF.

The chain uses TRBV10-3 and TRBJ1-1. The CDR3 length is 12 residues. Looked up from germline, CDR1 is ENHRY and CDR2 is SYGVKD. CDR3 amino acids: CAISEGNTEAFF.

The CDR3 here is CASSSSPLEPSSPLHF. This chain uses TRBV7-2 with TRBJ1-6; TCRdb calls TRBD1, which cannot be checked without DNA. Per germline, CDR1 SGHTA and CDR2 FQGNSA. This CDR3 has 16 residues.

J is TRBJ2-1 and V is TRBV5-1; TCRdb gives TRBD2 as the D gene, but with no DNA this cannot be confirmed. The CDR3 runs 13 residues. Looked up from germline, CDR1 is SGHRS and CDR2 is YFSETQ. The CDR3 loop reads CASSLGPYNEQFF.

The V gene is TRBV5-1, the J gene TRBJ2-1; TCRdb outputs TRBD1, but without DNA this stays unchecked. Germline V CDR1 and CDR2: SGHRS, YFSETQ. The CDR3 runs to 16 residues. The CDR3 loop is CASSWASGGVSDEQFF.

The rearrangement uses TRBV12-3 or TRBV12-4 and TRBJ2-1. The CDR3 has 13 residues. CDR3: CASSFQVYNEQFF.

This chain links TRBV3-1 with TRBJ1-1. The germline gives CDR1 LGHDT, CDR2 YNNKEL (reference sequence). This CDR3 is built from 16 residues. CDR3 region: CASSPSRWSGHTEAFF.

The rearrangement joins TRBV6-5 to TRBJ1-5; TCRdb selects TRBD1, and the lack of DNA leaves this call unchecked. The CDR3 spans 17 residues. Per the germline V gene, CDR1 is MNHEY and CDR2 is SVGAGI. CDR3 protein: CASSYPGTGNGNQPQHF.

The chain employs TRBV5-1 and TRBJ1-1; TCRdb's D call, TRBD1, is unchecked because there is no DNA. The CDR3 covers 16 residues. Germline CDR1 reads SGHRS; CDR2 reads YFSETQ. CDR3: CASSFYQGQESTEAFF.

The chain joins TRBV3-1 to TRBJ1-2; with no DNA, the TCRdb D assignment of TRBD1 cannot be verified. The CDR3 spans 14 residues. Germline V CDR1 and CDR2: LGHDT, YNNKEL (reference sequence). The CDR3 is CASSQGGGARGYTF.

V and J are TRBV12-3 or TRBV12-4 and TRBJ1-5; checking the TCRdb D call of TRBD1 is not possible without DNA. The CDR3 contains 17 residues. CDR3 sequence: CASSFSLGVGANQPQHF.

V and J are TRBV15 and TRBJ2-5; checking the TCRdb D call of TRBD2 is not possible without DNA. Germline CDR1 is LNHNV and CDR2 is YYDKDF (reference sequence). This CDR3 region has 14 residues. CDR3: CATSRGTAQETQYF.

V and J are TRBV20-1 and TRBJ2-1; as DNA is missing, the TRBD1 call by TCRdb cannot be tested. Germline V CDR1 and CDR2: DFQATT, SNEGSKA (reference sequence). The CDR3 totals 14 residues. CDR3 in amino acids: CSARLGGPYNEQFF.

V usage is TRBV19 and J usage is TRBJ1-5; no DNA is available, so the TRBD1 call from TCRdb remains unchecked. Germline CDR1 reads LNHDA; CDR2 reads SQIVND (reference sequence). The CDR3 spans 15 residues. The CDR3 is CASTTTGRVDQPQHF.

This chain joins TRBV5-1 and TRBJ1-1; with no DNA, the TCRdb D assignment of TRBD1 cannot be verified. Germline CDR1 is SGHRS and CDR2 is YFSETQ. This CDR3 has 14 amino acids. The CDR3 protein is CASRSGPSNTEAFF.

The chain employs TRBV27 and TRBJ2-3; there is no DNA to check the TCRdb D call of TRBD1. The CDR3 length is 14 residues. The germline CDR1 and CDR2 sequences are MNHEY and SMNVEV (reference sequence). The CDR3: CASSLAVRADTQYF.

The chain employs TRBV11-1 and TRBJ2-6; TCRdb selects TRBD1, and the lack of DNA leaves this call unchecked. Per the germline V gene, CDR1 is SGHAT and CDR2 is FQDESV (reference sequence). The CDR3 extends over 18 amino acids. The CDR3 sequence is CASSFVHRRGSGANVLTF.

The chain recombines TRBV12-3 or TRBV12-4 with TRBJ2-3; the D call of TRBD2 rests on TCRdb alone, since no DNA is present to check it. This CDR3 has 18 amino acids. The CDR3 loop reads CASSLALRLAQTGDTQYF.